A single sample is the source of the 32 T cell receptor beta chains below, sequenced in a study of OX40 agonist ivuxolimab in advanced cancers. Produced via immunoSEQ multiplex PCR; TCRdb's table is partial and in-frame only. The sample lists 60,000 to 75,000 clones; around 93% were seen once. Here the sequenced sample was CD4+ or CD8+ T cells sorted from blood, taken in a trial of the OX40 agonist ivuxolimab. All receptors derive from an adult with an advanced solid tumor such as melanoma, head and neck, liver or kidney cancer.

J is TRBJ2-1 and V is TRBV2; D remains ambiguous. This CDR3 region has 14 residues. Germline V gene data show CDR1 as SNHLY and CDR2 as FYNNEI. The V and J ends lost 3 bases and 6 bases respectively, with 12 bases between them. Here the CDR3 DNA reads TGTGCCAGCAGTGAGTTCCAGCCGTCCAATGAGCAGTTCTTC. Translation: CASSEFQPSNEQFF.

The chain links TRBV27 to TRBJ2-3; no reliable D call. This CDR3 is built from 14 residues. Germline CDR1 MNHEY, CDR2 SMNVEV (reference sequence). V lost 6 bases and J lost 4, with 14 bases in between. The CDR3 loop is CASSPLPPADTQYF. In DNA form, the CDR3 reads TGTGCCAGCAGCCCACTCCCCCCGGCAGATACGCAGTATTTT.

This clone showed up just once. This chain uses TRBV6-6 with TRBJ2-7, with D perhaps matching TRBD2 (6 bases). The CDR3 is 12 amino acids. The ends were cut back, 8 bases at V and 1 base at J, with 9 bases in the middle. Per germline, CDR1 MNHNY and CDR2 SVGAGI (reference sequence). CDR3 sequence: CASEGRSYEQYF. For the CDR3, the DNA is TGTGCCAGCGAAGGGAGGTCCTACGAGCAGTACTTC.

The V and J genes are TRBV7-3 and TRBJ2-7; tentative D call: TRBD2 (5 bases). CDR3 length: 15 residues. CDR1 and CDR2 (germline): SGHTA, FQGTGA. V was cut by 0 bases and J by 0 bases, with 9 bases left in between. The chain's CDR3 is CASSLTSGSSYEQYF. In DNA, the CDR3 is TGTGCCAGCAGCTTAACGTCGGGGAGCTCCTACGAGCAGTACTTC.

The chain has TRBV5-4 and TRBJ1-2; weak D call: TRBD1 (5 bases). The ends were cut back, 3 bases at V and 3 bases at J, with 18 bases in the middle. This CDR3 has 16 residues. Germline V gene lookup returns CDR1 SGHNT and CDR2 YYREEE (reference sequence). CDR3 DNA: TGTGCCAGCAGCTCAGGGATAGGGTCGGGATACTATGGCTACACCTTC. This gives the protein CASSSGIGSGYYGYTF.

The chain has TRBV13 and TRBJ2-7; D gene ambiguous. The V gene's germline CDR1 is PRHDT and CDR2 FYEKMQ (reference sequence). V lost 1 base and J lost 2, with 9 bases in between. The CDR3 extends over 14 amino acids. The CDR3 DNA follows: TGTGCCAGCAGCTTAGATTCCAGGCCCTACGAGCAGTACTTC. It codes for CASSLDSRPYEQYF.

This clone came up many times. The rearrangement uses TRBV7-8 and TRBJ1-1; TRBD1 agrees at 10 bases. Trimming took 1 base from V and 8 from J; bases not matched to a gene: 10. The CDR3 runs 16 residues. Germline V gene sequence: CDR1 SGHVS, CDR2 FQNEAQ. CDR3 residues: CASSLDSWDRGLEAFF. The CDR3 DNA reads as TGTGCCAGCAGCTTAGATAGTTGGGACAGGGGCCTCGAAGCTTTCTTT.

V is TRBV7-2 and J is TRBJ2-3; unclear D gene. V dropped 2 bases and J dropped 0 bases, with 3 bases sitting between them. The CDR3 length is 13 residues. Looked up from germline, CDR1 is SGHTA and CDR2 is FQGNSA. The CDR3 sequence is CASSLPSTDTQYF. CDR3 DNA: TGTGCCAGCAGCTTACCGAGCACAGATACGCAGTATTTT.

This chain links TRBV5-6 with TRBJ2-1; weak D call: TRBD1 (5 bases). The germline V gene has CDR1 SGHDT and CDR2 YYEEEE. The V end was cut by 4 bases, the J end by 6 bases, with 14 bases between. The CDR3 length is 14 residues. CDR3 bases: TGTGCCAGCAGCCTTAAAACTGGGGCCAATGAGCAGTTCTTC. It yields the protein CASSLKTGANEQFF.

This chain uses TRBV28 with TRBJ2-1; 7 bases match TRBD2. Germline V gene data show CDR1 as MDHEN and CDR2 as SYDVKM. V lost 5 bases and J lost 4; bases outside the gene matches: 20. The CDR3 is made up of 19 amino acids. The CDR3 is CASSHFRTAGLAEYNEQFF. CDR3 bases: TGTGCCAGCAGTCATTTCCGGACCGCGGGGCTAGCGGAATACAATGAGCAGTTCTTC.

The chain combines TRBV28 with TRBJ1-1; tentative D call: TRBD1 (5 bases). There are 15 residues in the CDR3. Trimming stripped 6 bases from V and 7 bases from J, with 21 bases between. The germline V gene encodes CDR1 MDHEN and CDR2 SYDVKM. The CDR3 protein is CASSPRVVAAFEAFF. CDR3 DNA: TGTGCCAGCAGCCCCAGGGTAGTCGCCGCCTTTGAAGCTTTCTTT.

The V gene is TRBV25-1, the J gene TRBJ1-1; TRBD1 agrees at 7 bases. This CDR3 is 12 amino acids long. The V segment lost 8 bases and the J segment 2 bases; nucleotides outside the gene matches: 2. Germline V gene data show CDR1 as MGHDK and CDR2 as SYGVNS. The CDR3 region has the DNA TGTGCCAGCGGACAGGTTAACACTGAAGCTTTCTTT. Amino acid sequence: CASGQVNTEAFF.

This chain joins TRBV4-1 and TRBJ2-5, with a tentative D call TRBD2 (5 bases). TRBJ2-7 matches the DNA end more closely, so the J call is doubtful. Germline V gene lookup returns CDR1 MGHRA and CDR2 YSYEKL. This CDR3 has 16 residues. CDR3 sequence: CASSQDTRRFSYEQYF. CDR3 DNA sequence: TGCGCCAGCAGCCAAGATACCAGGAGGTTCTCCTACGAGCAGTACTTC.

The chain's CDR3 is CASSIDYATDTQYF. The CDR3 coding sequence is TGTGCCAGCAGCATCGACTACGCCACAGATACGCAGTATTTT. This rearrangement joins TRBV28 to TRBJ2-3; weak D call: TRBD2 (5 bases). Trimming pared 6 bases from V and 2 bases from J, leaving 12 bases between. Per germline, CDR1 MDHEN and CDR2 SYDVKM. The CDR3 runs 14 residues.

The chain recombines TRBV28 with TRBJ1-5; tentatively, D is TRBD1 (5 bases). The CDR3 has 16 residues. V lost 3 bases to trimming and J lost 0 bases, with 12 bases between them. The germline V gene encodes CDR1 MDHEN and CDR2 SYDVKM. As DNA, the CDR3 is TGTGCCAGCAGTTTCGGGGGAAGTGATAGCAATCAGCCCCAGCATTTT. As protein: CASSFGGSDSNQPQHF.

This chain connects TRBV7-2 to TRBJ2-3, with D possibly being TRBD1 or TRBD2 (5 bases each). V was cut by 7 bases and J by 4 bases, with 12 bases left in between. This CDR3 spans 13 amino acids. The germline V gene has CDR1 SGHTA and CDR2 FQGNSA. The CDR3 spells CASTLLGADTQYF. The CDR3 nucleotides read TGTGCCAGCACCCTCCTGGGGGCAGATACGCAGTATTTT.

V usage is TRBV7-9 and J usage is TRBJ2-7; 8 positions match TRBD2. The germline gives CDR1 SEHNR, CDR2 FQNEAQ (reference sequence). The ends lost 7 bases at V and 3 bases at J; junction bases unmatched: 8. The CDR3 is 14 residues long. The CDR3 region is CASTSGTRDYEQYF. CDR3 sequence (DNA): TGTGCCAGCACCTCCGGGACTAGAGACTACGAGCAGTACTTC.

The rearrangement links TRBV6-8 to TRBJ2-7, with TRBD2 matching over 7 bases. The CDR3 length is 15 residues. The junction had 9 bases not matched to a gene; V was cut back by 5 bases and J by 2 bases. Germline V CDR1 and CDR2: MNHGY, SAAAGT. The CDR3 nucleotides are TGTGCCAGCAGTCGCGGTAGCGGGCTAGCCTACGAGCAGTACTTC. As protein: CASSRGSGLAYEQYF.

CDR3 in amino acids: CASSRAATGLFF. The CDR3 nucleotides read TGTGCCAGCAGCCGTGCGGCCACTGGTCTGTTCTTC. The chain links TRBV27 to TRBJ2-1; D gene uncertain. The CDR3 is made up of 12 amino acids. Germline CDR1 and CDR2: MNHEY and SMNVEV (reference sequence). The germline V and J ends were trimmed by 6 bases and 15 bases, with 18 bases remaining between them.

This clone came up once. The rearrangement uses TRBV11-3 and TRBJ2-1; 9 nucleotides agree with TRBD1. Germline assignment: CDR1 SGHNT and CDR2 YENEEA. Germline trimming cut 1 base from V and 9 bases from J; bases unmatched to any gene: 10. The CDR3 extends over 16 amino acids. CDR3 DNA: TGTGCCAGCAGCTTAGGGGGTTGGGACAGGGTTAGTGAGCAGTTCTTC. This encodes CASSLGGWDRVSEQFF.

The chain is built from TRBV7-2 and TRBJ1-2; TRBD1 agrees at 10 bases. Germline CDR1 reads SGHTA; CDR2 reads FQGNSA. With 10 bases clipped from V and 10 bases from J, the junction kept 9 bases outside the gene matches. CDR3 length: 12 amino acids. DNA for the CDR3: TGTGCCACCACGGACAGGGGGTCGGACTACACCTTC. Amino acids: CATTDRGSDYTF.

The V gene is TRBV5-6, the J gene TRBJ1-5; D is perhaps TRBD1 (5 bases). This CDR3 region has 14 residues. Between the trimmed V and J ends, which lost 0 bases and 6 bases, there was a span of 10 bases. Germline lookup yields CDR1 SGHDT and CDR2 YYEEEE. CDR3 nucleotides: TGTGCCAGCAGCTTGGGGGGGTTTGGTCAGCCCCAGCATTTT. The encoded protein is CASSLGGFGQPQHF.

The V gene is TRBV2, the J gene TRBJ2-3, with 8 bases identical to TRBD2. The CDR3 has 14 amino acids. Per the germline V gene, CDR1 is SNHLY and CDR2 is FYNNEI. J was trimmed by 0 bases and V by 10 bases; bases with no gene match: 6. The CDR3 region has the DNA TGTGCCACCCTAGCGGGTTCTAGCACAGATACGCAGTATTTT. It codes for CATLAGSSTDTQYF.

The genes are TRBV4-3 and TRBJ2-1, with 7 bases aligning to TRBD2. This CDR3 has 16 residues. Germline CDR1 is LGHNA and CDR2 is YSLEER. The V segment lost 0 bases and the J segment 7 bases; nucleotides outside the gene matches: 9. The CDR3 coding sequence is TGCGCCAGCAGCCAAGATCGAGCGGCAGCGGGGAATGAGCAGTTCTTC. Translation gives CASSQDRAAAGNEQFF.

The chain couples TRBV7-6 to TRBJ2-2; a possible D gene is TRBD1 (7 bases). Germline lookup yields CDR1 SGHVS and CDR2 FNYEAQ. The CDR3 length is 15 residues. Between the trimmed V and J ends, which lost 5 bases and 6 bases, there was a span of 16 bases. Here the CDR3 reads CASSAQGGTAGELFF. In nucleotides, the CDR3 is TGTGCCAGCAGCGCACAAGGAGGGACAGCCGGGGAGCTGTTTTTT.

The chain links TRBV4-3 to TRBJ2-7; 9 bases line up with TRBD2. Germline-derived CDR1 and CDR2 are LGHNA and YSLEER. The CDR3 spans 20 residues. With V trimmed by 3 bases and J by 2 bases, 20 bases remained unmatched. The DNA for the CDR3 is TGCGCCAGCAGCCAGCTCCCGTTTGGGTTTGGCGGGAGGGCCCCCTACGAGCAGTACTTC. This translates into CASSQLPFGFGGRAPYEQYF.

The chain employs TRBV27 and TRBJ2-3; D gene ambiguous. Germline-derived CDR1 and CDR2 are MNHEY and SMNVEV (reference sequence). Trimming left V 3 bases short and J 0 bases short, with 4 bases between. The CDR3 runs to 13 residues. CDR3 sequence reads: CASSFVSTDTQYF. Here the CDR3 DNA reads TGTGCCAGCAGTTTTGTCAGCACAGATACGCAGTATTTT.

A single count supports this clone. This rearrangement joins TRBV30 to TRBJ1-2; weak D call: TRBD1 (5 bases). CDR3 length: 13 amino acids. V was trimmed by 4 bases and J by 4 bases, leaving 13 bases between them. Germline CDR1 and CDR2: GTSNPN and SVGIG (reference sequence). CDR3 DNA sequence: TGTGCCTGGAATAGGGGATCGGGCTATGGCTACACCTTC. It encodes CAWNRGSGYGYTF.

V is TRBV7-9 and J is TRBJ1-5, with 10 bases fitting TRBD1. The germline gives CDR1 SEHNR, CDR2 FQNEAQ (reference sequence). The CDR3 length is 17 residues. V trimming: 3 bases; J trimming: 2 bases; junction bases outside the gene matches: 7. The CDR3 DNA reads TGTGCCAGCAGCTTGGTGACAGGGGGCGCGGGCAATCAGCCCCAGCATTTT. As protein: CASSLVTGGAGNQPQHF.

The chain uses TRBV7-6 and TRBJ2-1; 10 bases are shared with TRBD2. Unmatched junction bases numbered 8, after V lost 5 bases and J lost 7 bases. Germline V gives CDR1 SGHVS, CDR2 FNYEAQ. The CDR3 has 15 amino acids. CDR3 nucleotide sequence: TGTGCCAGCAGCCCGCCTAGCGGGAGTTTGAATGAGCAGTTCTTC. Translating gives CASSPPSGSLNEQFF.

The rearrangement links TRBV11-2 to TRBJ1-4; D ambiguous. Trimming took off 1 base at V and 8 bases at J, with 8 bases between the two ends. The CDR3 extends over 13 amino acids. Per germline, CDR1 SGHAT and CDR2 FQNNGV. The CDR3 DNA sequence: TGTGCCAGCAGCTTAGGTCTTCAGGAAAAACTGTTTTTT. Translated, it gives CASSLGLQEKLFF.

The V call is TRBV7-9, the J call TRBJ2-1; D not certain. Germline V gene data show CDR1 as SEHNR and CDR2 as FQNEAQ (reference sequence). The CDR3 sequence is 15 residues long. Between the trimmed V and J ends, which lost 1 base and 3 bases, there was a span of 10 bases. Here the CDR3 DNA reads TGTGCCAGCAGCTTAGTATTTGGCAACTACAATGAGCAGTTCTTC. Translating gives CASSLVFGNYNEQFF.